A single sample is the source of the 11 T cell receptor beta chains below, sequenced in a study of glioma-infiltrating T cells after dendritic cell vaccination. Sequenced by immunoSEQ multiplex PCR; TCRdb stores in-frame clones only, minus some. The top ten hold roughly 7.9% of the sample, which has 65,000 to 80,000 clones, around 81% seen once. Source: blood, taken before dendritic cell vaccination. These TCRs come from a human donor with glioblastoma.

This clone showed up just a few times. The V call is TRBV23-1, the J call TRBJ1-4, with D unresolved. TRBV23-1 is classed as an ORF, of uncertain function. This CDR3 has 14 residues. The germline V and J ends were trimmed by 11 bases and 2 bases, with 15 bases remaining between them. The CDR3 DNA sequence: TGCGCCCCCACAGAGGGCACCACTAATGAAAAACTGTTTTTT. Amino acids: CAPTEGTTNEKLFF.

The J gene is TRBJ2-7, the V gene TRBV6-1, with 8 bases fitting TRBD2. J was trimmed by 3 bases and V by 1 base; bases with no gene match: 5. The CDR3 is made up of 15 amino acids. CDR1 and CDR2 from the germline V gene are MNHNS and SASEGT. CDR3 region: CASSEGSGGNYEQYF. CDR3 nucleotides: TGTGCCAGCAGTGAAGGCAGCGGGGGAAACTACGAGCAGTACTTC.

The V gene is TRBV7-9, the J gene TRBJ1-1; D is undetermined. Trimming stripped 1 base from V and 5 bases from J, with 17 bases between. Germline V gene lookup returns CDR1 SEHNR and CDR2 FQNEAQ (reference sequence). There are 16 residues in the CDR3. The CDR3 loop reads CASSLVVTPEETEAFF. The CDR3 bases are TGTGCCAGCAGCTTAGTGGTGACTCCCGAGGAAACTGAAGCTTTCTTT.

The chain combines TRBV10-3 with TRBJ1-2, with a tentative D call TRBD1 (6 bases). The CDR3 sequence is 12 residues long. Germline lookup yields CDR1 ENHRY and CDR2 SYGVKD. Trimming shortened V by 7 bases and J by 7 bases, and 13 bases separated the two germline ends. The DNA of the CDR3 is TGTGCCATCACAGAACAGGGTGGTGGCTACACCTTC. Residues: CAITEQGGGYTF.

The genes are TRBV4-1 and TRBJ2-7, with 7 bases that match TRBD1. The V gene's germline CDR1 is MGHRA and CDR2 YSYEKL. After removal of 1 base from V and 2 bases from J, the junction contained 2 bases not matched to a gene. The CDR3 is 14 residues long. In DNA, the CDR3 is TGCGCCAGCAGCCAAGGGACAGGCCCCTACGAGCAGTACTTC. Protein: CASSQGTGPYEQYF.

V usage is TRBV6-5 and J usage is TRBJ1-2, with 8 bases lining up with TRBD1. Losses at the gene ends were 5 bases for V and 2 bases for J; bases not matched to a gene: 7. This CDR3 has 15 residues. In germline, CDR1 is MNHEY, CDR2 SVGAGI. The DNA for the CDR3 is TGTGCCAGCAGTGGACAGGGAGTGGGAAACTATGGCTACACCTTC. The encoded protein is CASSGQGVGNYGYTF.

The chain uses TRBV7-3 and TRBJ1-5; 7 bases match TRBD1. The CDR3 contains 15 residues. Germline V gene sequence: CDR1 SGHTA, CDR2 FQGTGA. The V segment lost 2 bases and the J segment 2 bases; nucleotides outside the gene matches: 3. The CDR3 is CASSLDGTGNQPQHF. The CDR3, as DNA: TGTGCCAGCAGCTTAGATGGGACAGGCAATCAGCCCCAGCATTTT.

The rearrangement joins TRBV7-9 to TRBJ1-6; 7 bases agree with TRBD1. J was trimmed by 7 bases and V by 5 bases; bases with no gene match: 2. Germline V gene lookup returns CDR1 SEHNR and CDR2 FQNEAQ (reference sequence). This CDR3 comprises 13 residues. The CDR3 reads CASSQTGNSPLHF. The DNA for the CDR3 is TGTGCCAGCAGCCAGACAGGGAATTCACCCCTCCACTTT.

The chain recombines TRBV16 with TRBJ1-1; 11 nucleotides match TRBD1. This CDR3 spans 14 amino acids. The V segment lost 2 bases and the J segment 5 bases; nucleotides outside the gene matches: 1. Germline loops: CDR1 KGHSY, CDR2 FQNENV. CDR3 bases: TGTGCCAGCAGCCAAGGGACAGGGGGAACTGAAGCTTTCTTT. This translates into CASSQGTGGTEAFF.

J is TRBJ2-1 and V is TRBV28, with 10 bases fitting TRBD2. The CDR3 loop spans 16 amino acids. The junction had 9 bases not matched to a gene; V was cut back by 4 bases and J by 6 bases. Germline CDR1 and CDR2: MDHEN and SYDVKM. In DNA form, the CDR3 reads TGTGCCAGCAGTTCTGCTAGCGGGGGTCAGGGCAATGAGCAGTTCTTC. This encodes CASSSASGGQGNEQFF. Using reference TRBV28 and TRBJ2-1 for the parts outside the CDR3, the full variable domain is DVKVTQSSRYLVKRTGEKVFLECVQDMDHENMFWYRQDPGLGLRLIYFSYDVKMKEKGDIPEGYSVSREKKERFSLILESASTNQTSMYLCASSSASGGQGNEQFFGPGTRLTVL.

The rearrangement uses TRBV7-9 and TRBJ1-6; D not resolved. Trimming pared 3 bases from V and 0 bases from J, leaving 9 bases between. The CDR3 loop spans 16 amino acids. Germline V gene lookup returns CDR1 SEHNR and CDR2 FQNEAQ (reference sequence). CDR3 amino acids: CASSFPIHSYNSPLHF. CDR3 coding DNA: TGTGCCAGCAGCTTCCCAATACACTCCTATAATTCACCCCTCCACTTT.